Listed below are T cell receptor beta chains from one sample, sequenced in a study of radiotherapy plus CTLA-4 blockade in lung cancer. TCRdb keeps only in-frame clones here, not all; method: immunoSEQ multiplex PCR. The sample lists about 45,000 clones; approximately 70% were seen once. The material sequenced was peripheral blood, taken from a patient treated with radiotherapy plus ipilimumab. The receptors derive from a human donor with non-small cell lung cancer who had a complete response to radiotherapy plus ipilimumab. Each CDR3 is given with its conserved first and last residue. Fields, in order: clone size, V gene, D gene, J gene, CDR3 DNA, CDR3 protein. D genes are given only for firm matches. Clone sizes are given selectively: once, few, many, or a class where the clone is expanded.

>NA|TRBV6-5|NA|TRBJ1-1
TGTGCCAGCAGTCTCGACGGACTTGAGACTGAAGCTTTCTTT
CASSLDGLETEAFF
>NA|TRBV6-5|TRBD1|TRBJ1-2
TGTGCCAGCAGTGCCTCCGGGACAGGGGACTATGGCTACACCTTC
CASSASGTGDYGYTF
>few|TRBV5-5|TRBD1|TRBJ2-3
TGTGCCAGCAGCTCCCGACAGGGGGGAGATACGCAGTATTTT
CASSSRQGGDTQYF
>NA|TRBV4-1|TRBD1|TRBJ1-4
TGCGCCAGCAGCCAAGGACCCGCACAGGGGGTAAGGAAACTGTTTTTT
CASSQGPAQGVRKLFF
>few|TRBV11-2|NA|TRBJ2-4
TGTGCCAGCAGCTTATCGGGCAGCGGAGACATTCAGTACTTC
CASSLSGSGDIQYF
>NA|TRBV6-5|TRBD1|TRBJ2-7
TGTGCCAGCAGTGACAGGGTATACTACGAGCAGTACTTC
CASSDRVYYEQYF
>NA|TRBV7-3|NA|TRBJ1-1
TGTGCCAGCAGCTTAAACAGGAACACTGAAGCTTTCTTT
CASSLNRNTEAFF
>NA|TRBV9|TRBD1|TRBJ2-7
TGTGCCAGCAGCCTCCAAGGGGGGGACAGGGGGGGCGAGCAGTACTTC
CASSLQGGDRGGEQYF
>NA|TRBV19|NA|TRBJ2-1
TGTGCCAGTAGTAACTCTTACAATGAGCAGTTCTTC
CASSNSYNEQFF
>once|TRBV27|TRBD1|TRBJ2-7
TGTGCCAGCAGCCGGACAGGGGGAACCTACGAGCAGTACTTC
CASSRTGGTYEQYF
>NA|TRBV18|TRBD1|TRBJ2-3
TGTGCCAGCTCACCCGGGACAGCGGCAGGTACGCAGTATTTT
CASSPGTAAGTQYF
>NA|TRBV10-3|TRBD2|TRBJ2-3
TGTGCCATCAGTGGGAAAGCGGGAGAAACAGATACGCAGTATTTT
CAISGKAGETDTQYF
>NA|TRBV2|TRBD2|TRBJ2-5
TGTGCCAGCAGTGTACTAGCGGGAATACAAGAGACCCAGTACTTC
CASSVLAGIQETQYF
>NA|TRBV19|TRBD1|TRBJ2-5
TGTGCCAGTAGCCAAGGGACAGGGAAAGAGACCCAGTACTTC
CASSQGTGKETQYF
>NA|TRBV30|NA|TRBJ1-6
TGTGCCTGGAGTATCACAGGGCTTTCACCCCTCCACTTT
CAWSITGLSPLHF
>few|TRBV6-5|NA|TRBJ2-1
TGTGCCAGCAGTCGGGATTCCGCCTACAATGAGCAGTTCTTC
CASSRDSAYNEQFF
>NA|TRBV2|NA|TRBJ2-7
TGTGCCAGCAGCCCGGGACAAGGGGTCTACGAGCAGTACTTC
CASSPGQGVYEQYF
>NA|TRBV7-2|NA|TRBJ2-7
TGTGCCAGCAGCTTAGGGTTCAGTTGGTACGAGCAGTACTTC
CASSLGFSWYEQYF
>NA|TRBV28|NA|TRBJ2-3
TGTGCCAGCCGTCGTGTCCTTCGGGCAGATACGCAGTATTTT
CASRRVLRADTQYF
>few|TRBV27|NA|TRBJ2-7
TGTGCCAGCAGAACTAGCTTATACGAGCAGTACTTC
CASRTSLYEQYF
>NA|TRBV28|NA|TRBJ1-1
TGTGCCAGCATCACCACCGGGAGATTGAACACTGAAGCTTTCTTT
CASITTGRLNTEAFF
>once|TRBV7-6|TRBD2|TRBJ2-1
TGTGCCAGCAGCCAACTAGCGGGAGGCTTGGGTGAGCAGTTCTTC
CASSQLAGGLGEQFF
>NA|TRBV7-8|NA|TRBJ1-1
TGTGCCAGCGGACTTAGGTTGGGGAACACTGAAGCTTTCTTT
CASGLRLGNTEAFF
>few|TRBV6-5|NA|TRBJ2-7
TGTGCCAGCAGTAAAGAGGACAGTACCTACGAGCAGTACTTC
CASSKEDSTYEQYF
>NA|TRBV2|NA|TRBJ1-4
TGTGCCAGCAGTCCTCTCCAGGGGAGAGGGGAAAAACTGTTTTTT
CASSPLQGRGEKLFF
>NA|TRBV10-1|NA|TRBJ2-3
TGCGCCAGCAGTGCCAAAAGCACAGATACGCAGTATTTT
CASSAKSTDTQYF
>few|TRBV6-1|NA|TRBJ2-7
TGTGCCAGCAGTCCTGAGTGGTCCTCCTACGAGCAGTACTTC
CASSPEWSSYEQYF